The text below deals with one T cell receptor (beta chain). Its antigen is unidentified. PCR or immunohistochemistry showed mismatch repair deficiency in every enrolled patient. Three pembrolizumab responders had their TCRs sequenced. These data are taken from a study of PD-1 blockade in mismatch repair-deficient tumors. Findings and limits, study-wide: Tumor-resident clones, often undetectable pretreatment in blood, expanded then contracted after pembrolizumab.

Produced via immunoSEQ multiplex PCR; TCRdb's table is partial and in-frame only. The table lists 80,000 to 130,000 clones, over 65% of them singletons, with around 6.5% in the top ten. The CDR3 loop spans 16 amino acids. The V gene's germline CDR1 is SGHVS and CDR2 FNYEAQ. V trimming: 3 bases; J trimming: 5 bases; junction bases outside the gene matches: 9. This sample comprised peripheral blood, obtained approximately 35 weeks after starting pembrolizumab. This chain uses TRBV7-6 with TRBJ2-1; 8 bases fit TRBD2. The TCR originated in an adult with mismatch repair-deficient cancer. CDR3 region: CASSFRAGVRHNEQFF. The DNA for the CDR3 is TGTGCCAGCAGCTTCCGAGCGGGAGTTCGCCACAATGAGCAGTTCTTC.